This TCR beta chain stems from a study of blood T cell repertoires in COVID-19. In the study overall: T cells, B-cell-depleted T cells, or PBMCs provided the cDNA or gDNA that served as material.

This CDR3 has 17 amino acids. The germline V gene encodes CDR1 SEHNR and CDR2 FQNEAQ (reference sequence). V lost 5 bases, J lost 0 bases, and 8 bases stayed unmatched. Original data processing: By means of reference gene primer amplification, nucleated cell counts were estimated. Generated by immunoSEQ multiplex PCR, the TCRdb table keeps only in-frame clones and is missing some. That table furnishes V, J and clone size, whereas the DNA furnished D and trimming. Among around 330,000 clones, roughly nine tenths were seen once, and the ten largest hold approximately 5.2%. Participant age was roughly 18 to 95 years, and participants resided in 25 or so US areas. Symptom resolution, clearance, or two negative PCRs marked the recovered donors of Cohort 3.

Sequenced material: PBMCs or T cells enriched from blood (not recorded which). The receptor comes from a man aged 60 to 75 who had recovered from COVID-19. The chain employs TRBV7-9 and TRBJ1-2, with 11 bases matching TRBD1. CDR3 DNA sequence: TGTGCCAGCAGCCTCGGACAGGGGGCGAGAGCTAACTATGGCTACACCTTC. It encodes CASSLGQGARANYGYTF.